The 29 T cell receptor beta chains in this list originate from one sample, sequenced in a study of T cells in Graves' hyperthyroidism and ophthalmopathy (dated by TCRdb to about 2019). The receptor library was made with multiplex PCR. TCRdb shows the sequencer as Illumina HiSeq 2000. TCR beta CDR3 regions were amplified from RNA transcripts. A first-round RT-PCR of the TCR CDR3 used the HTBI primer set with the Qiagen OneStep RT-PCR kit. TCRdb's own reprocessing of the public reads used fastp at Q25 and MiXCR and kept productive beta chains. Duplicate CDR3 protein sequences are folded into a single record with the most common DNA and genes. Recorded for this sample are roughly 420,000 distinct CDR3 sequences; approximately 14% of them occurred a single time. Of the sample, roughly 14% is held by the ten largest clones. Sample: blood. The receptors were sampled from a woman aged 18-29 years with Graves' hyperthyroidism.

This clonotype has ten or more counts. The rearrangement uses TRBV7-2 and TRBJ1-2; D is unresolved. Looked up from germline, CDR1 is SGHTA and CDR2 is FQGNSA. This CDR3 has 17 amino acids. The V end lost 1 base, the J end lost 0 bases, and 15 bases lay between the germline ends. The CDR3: CASSLVSTPTPNYGYTF. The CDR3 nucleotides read TGTGCCAGCAGCTTAGTATCGACACCGACTCCTAACTATGGCTACACCTTC. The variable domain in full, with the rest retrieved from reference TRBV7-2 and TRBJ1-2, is GAGVSQSPSNKVTEKGKDVELRCDPISGHTALYWYRQSLGQGLEFLIYFQGNSAPDKSGLPSDRFSAERTGGSVSTLTIQRTQQEDSAVYLCASSLVSTPTPNYGYTFGSGTRLTVV.

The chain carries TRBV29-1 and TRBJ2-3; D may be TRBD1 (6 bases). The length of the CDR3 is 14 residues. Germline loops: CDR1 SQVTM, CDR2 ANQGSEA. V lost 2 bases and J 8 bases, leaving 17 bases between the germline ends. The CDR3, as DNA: TGCAGCGTTGAATGGACAGTGGGGGCAGGTACGCAGTATTTT. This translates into CSVEWTVGAGTQYF.

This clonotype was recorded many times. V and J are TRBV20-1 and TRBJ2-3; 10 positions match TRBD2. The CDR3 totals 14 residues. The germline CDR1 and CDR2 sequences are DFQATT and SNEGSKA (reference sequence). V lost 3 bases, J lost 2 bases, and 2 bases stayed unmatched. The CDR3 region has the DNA TGCAGTGCTAGGGGGACTAGCGCCACAGATACGCAGTATTTT. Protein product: CSARGTSATDTQYF.

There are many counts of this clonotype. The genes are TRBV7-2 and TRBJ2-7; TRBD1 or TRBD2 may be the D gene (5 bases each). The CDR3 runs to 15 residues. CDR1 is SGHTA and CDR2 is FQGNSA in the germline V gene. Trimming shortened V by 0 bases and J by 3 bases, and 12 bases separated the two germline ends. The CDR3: CASSLAGTGYYEQYF. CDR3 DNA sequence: TGTGCCAGCAGCTTAGCCGGGACGGGGTACTACGAGCAGTACTTC. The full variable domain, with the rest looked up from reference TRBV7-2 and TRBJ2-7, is GAGVSQSPSNKVTEKGKDVELRCDPISGHTALYWYRQSLGQGLEFLIYFQGNSAPDKSGLPSDRFSAERTGGSVSTLTIQRTQQEDSAVYLCASSLAGTGYYEQYFGPGTRLTVT.

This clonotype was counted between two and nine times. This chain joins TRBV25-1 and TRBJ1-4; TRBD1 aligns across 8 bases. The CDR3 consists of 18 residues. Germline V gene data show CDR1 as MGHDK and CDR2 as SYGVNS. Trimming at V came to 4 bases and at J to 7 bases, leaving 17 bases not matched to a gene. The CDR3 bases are TGTGCCAGCAGTGGCGACAATCTCCCGGGACAGGACTTTGAAAAACTGTTTTTT. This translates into CASSGDNLPGQDFEKLFF.

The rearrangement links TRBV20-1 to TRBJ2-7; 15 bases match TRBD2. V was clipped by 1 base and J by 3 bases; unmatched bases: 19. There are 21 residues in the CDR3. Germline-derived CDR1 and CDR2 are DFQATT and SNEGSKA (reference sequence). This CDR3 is CSARGPGTSGGPGHTNYEQYF. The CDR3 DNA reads TGCAGTGCTAGAGGCCCCGGGACTAGCGGGGGGCCGGGCCATACTAACTACGAGCAGTACTTC.

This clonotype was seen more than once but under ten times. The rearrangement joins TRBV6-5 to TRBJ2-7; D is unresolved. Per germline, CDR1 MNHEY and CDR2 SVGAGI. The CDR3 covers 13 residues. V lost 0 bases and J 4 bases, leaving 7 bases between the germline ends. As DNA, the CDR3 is TGTGCCAGCAGTTACTCCCCATGGTACGAGCAGTACTTC. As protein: CASSYSPWYEQYF.

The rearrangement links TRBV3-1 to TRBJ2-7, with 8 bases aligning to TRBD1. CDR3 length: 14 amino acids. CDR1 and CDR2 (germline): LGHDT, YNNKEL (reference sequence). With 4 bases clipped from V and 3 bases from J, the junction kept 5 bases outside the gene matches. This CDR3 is CASSRDRTNYEQYF. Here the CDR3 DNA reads TGTGCCAGCAGCCGGGACAGGACAAACTACGAGCAGTACTTC.

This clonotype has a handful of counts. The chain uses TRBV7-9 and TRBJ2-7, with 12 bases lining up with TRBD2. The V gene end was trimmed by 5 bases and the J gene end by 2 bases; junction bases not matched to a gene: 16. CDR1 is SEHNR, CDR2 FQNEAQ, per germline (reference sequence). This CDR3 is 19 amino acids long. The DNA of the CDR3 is TGTGCCAGCAGCCGTTCGGGGGGCGCGACTAGCGGGAGAGCCTACGAGCAGTACTTC. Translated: CASSRSGGATSGRAYEQYF.

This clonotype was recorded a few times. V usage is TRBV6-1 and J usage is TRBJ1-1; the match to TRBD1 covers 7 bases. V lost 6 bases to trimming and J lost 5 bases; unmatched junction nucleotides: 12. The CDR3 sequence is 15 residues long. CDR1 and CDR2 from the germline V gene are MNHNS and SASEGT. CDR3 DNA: TGTGCCAGCAGCCCAGGGGGGGTGAGTAAAACTGAAGCTTTCTTT. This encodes CASSPGGVSKTEAFF.

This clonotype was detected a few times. The CDR3 nucleotides are TGTGCCAGCAGCTCGCGCCCTAGCGGTCAATGGAAAGAGACCCAGTACTTC. Translated, it gives CASSSRPSGQWKETQYF. V and J are TRBV13 and TRBJ2-5; TRBD2 matches 7 bases. V dropped 4 bases and J dropped 3; count of bases not matched to a gene: 14. The germline CDR1 and CDR2 sequences are PRHDT and FYEKMQ (reference sequence). The CDR3 loop spans 17 amino acids.

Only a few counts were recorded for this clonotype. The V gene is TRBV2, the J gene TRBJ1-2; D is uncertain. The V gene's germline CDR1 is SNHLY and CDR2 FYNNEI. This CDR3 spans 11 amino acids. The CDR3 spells CATGVDYGYTF. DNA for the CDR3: TGTGCTACCGGGGTTGATTATGGCTACACCTTC.

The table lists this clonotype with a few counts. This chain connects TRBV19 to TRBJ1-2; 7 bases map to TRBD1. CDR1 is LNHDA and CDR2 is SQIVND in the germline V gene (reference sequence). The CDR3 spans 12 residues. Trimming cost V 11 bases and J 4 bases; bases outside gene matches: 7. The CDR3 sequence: CAGRDSLYGYTF. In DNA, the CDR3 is TGTGCCGGCCGGGACAGCCTCTATGGCTACACCTTC.

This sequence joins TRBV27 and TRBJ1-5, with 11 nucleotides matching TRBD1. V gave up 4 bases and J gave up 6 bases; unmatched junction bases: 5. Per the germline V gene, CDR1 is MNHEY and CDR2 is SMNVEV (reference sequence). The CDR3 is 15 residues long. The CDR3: CASSSGQGASQPQHF. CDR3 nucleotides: TGTGCCAGCAGTTCCGGACAGGGGGCATCTCAGCCCCAGCATTTT.

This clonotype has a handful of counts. Here the CDR3 reads CASSESGGTGIYEQYF. The CDR3 DNA is TGCGCCAGCAGTGAGTCCGGGGGGACAGGGATCTACGAGCAGTACTTC. The chain recombines TRBV10-2 with TRBJ2-7; TRBD1 matches 9 bases. This CDR3 region has 16 residues. Trimming took 0 bases from V and 3 from J; bases not matched to a gene: 6. Germline V gene sequence: CDR1 WSHSY, CDR2 SAAADI.

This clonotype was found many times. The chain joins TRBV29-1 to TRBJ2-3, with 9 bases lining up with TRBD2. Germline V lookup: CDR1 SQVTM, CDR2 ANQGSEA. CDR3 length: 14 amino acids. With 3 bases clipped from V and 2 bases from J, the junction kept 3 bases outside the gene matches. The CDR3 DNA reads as TGCAGCGTTGAGCTAGCGGGGCCCACAGATACGCAGTATTTT. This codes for CSVELAGPTDTQYF.

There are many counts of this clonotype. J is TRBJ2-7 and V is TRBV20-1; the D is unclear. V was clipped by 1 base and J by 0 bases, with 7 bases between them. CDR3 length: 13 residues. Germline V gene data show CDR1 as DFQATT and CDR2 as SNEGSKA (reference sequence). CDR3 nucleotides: TGCAGTGCTAGAGTTCCTTTCTCCTACGAGCAGTACTTC. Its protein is CSARVPFSYEQYF.

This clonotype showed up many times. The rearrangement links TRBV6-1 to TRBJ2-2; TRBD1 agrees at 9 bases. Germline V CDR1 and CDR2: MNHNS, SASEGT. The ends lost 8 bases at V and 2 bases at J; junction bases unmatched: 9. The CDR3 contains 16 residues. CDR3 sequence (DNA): TGTGCCAGCCGTCCAACGGACAGGGGAAACACCGGGGAGCTGTTTTTT. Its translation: CASRPTDRGNTGELFF.

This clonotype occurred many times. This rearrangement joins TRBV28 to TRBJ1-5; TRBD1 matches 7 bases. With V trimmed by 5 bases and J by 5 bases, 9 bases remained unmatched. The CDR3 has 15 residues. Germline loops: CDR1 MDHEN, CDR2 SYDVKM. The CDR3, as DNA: TGTGCCAGCAGTCCCCAGGGGGGATTGCATCAGCCCCAGCATTTT. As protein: CASSPQGGLHQPQHF. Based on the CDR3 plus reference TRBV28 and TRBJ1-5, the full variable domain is DVKVTQSSRYLVKRTGEKVFLECVQDMDHENMFWYRQDPGLGLRLIYFSYDVKMKEKGDIPEGYSVSREKKERFSLILESASTNQTSMYLCASSPQGGLHQPQHFGDGTRLSIL.

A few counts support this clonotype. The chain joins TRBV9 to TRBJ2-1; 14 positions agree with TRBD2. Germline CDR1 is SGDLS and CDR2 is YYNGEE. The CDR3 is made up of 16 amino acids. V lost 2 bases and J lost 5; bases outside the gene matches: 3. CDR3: CASSVRLAGGNNEQFF. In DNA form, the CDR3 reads TGTGCCAGCAGCGTTAGACTAGCGGGGGGGAACAATGAGCAGTTCTTC.

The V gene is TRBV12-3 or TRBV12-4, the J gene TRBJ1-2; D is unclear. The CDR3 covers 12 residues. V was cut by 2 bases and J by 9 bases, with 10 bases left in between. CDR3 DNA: TGTGCCAGCAGTTTATCGGAAAACAGCTACACCTTC. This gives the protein CASSLSENSYTF.

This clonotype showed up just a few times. This chain's CDR3 is CSATEETQYF. CDR3 bases: TGCAGTGCTACGGAAGAGACCCAGTACTTC. The chain carries TRBV20-1 and TRBJ2-5; D remains unclear. The CDR3 sequence is 10 residues long. Trimming removed 4 bases at V and 3 bases at J, with 3 bases between. Germline CDR1 reads DFQATT; CDR2 reads SNEGSKA (reference sequence).

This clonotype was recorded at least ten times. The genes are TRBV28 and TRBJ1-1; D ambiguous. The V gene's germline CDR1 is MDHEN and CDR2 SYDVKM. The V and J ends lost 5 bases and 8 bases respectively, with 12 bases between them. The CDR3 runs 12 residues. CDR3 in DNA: TGTGCCAGCAGTGCCTGGGAGTCCGAAGCTTTCTTT. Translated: CASSAWESEAFF.

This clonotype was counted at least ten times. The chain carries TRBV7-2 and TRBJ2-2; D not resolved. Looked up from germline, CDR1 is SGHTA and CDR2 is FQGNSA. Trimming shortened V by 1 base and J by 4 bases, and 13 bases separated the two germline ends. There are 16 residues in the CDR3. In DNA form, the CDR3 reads TGTGCCAGCAGCTTAGTACTACGTATAAGCACCGGGGAGCTGTTTTTT. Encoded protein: CASSLVLRISTGELFF.

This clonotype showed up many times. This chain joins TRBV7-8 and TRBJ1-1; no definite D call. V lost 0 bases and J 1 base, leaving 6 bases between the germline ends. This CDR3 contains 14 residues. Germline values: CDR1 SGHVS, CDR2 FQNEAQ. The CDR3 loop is CASSLAWQNTEAFF. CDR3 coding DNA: TGTGCCAGCAGCTTAGCGTGGCAGAACACTGAAGCTTTCTTT.

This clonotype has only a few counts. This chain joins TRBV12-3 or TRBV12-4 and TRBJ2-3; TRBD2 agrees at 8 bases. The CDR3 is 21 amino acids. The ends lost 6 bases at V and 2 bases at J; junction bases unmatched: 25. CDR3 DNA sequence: TGTGCCAGCAGCCTCCGAGGACTGCGGGGGGCCCTTTCGGGGGACACAGATACGCAGTATTTT. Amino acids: CASSLRGLRGALSGDTDTQYF.

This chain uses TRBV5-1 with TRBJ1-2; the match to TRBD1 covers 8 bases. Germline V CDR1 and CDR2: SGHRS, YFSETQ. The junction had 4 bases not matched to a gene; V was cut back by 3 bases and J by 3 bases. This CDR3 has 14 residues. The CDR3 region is CASSSGQGHYGYTF. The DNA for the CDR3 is TGCGCCAGCAGCTCAGGACAGGGACACTATGGCTACACCTTC.

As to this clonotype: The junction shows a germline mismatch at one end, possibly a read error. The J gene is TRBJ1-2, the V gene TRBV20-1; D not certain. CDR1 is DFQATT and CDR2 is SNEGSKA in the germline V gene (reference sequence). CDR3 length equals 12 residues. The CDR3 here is CSAREHNKAFPF. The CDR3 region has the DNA TGCAGTGCTAGAGAGCACAATAAGGCCTTTCCCTTC.

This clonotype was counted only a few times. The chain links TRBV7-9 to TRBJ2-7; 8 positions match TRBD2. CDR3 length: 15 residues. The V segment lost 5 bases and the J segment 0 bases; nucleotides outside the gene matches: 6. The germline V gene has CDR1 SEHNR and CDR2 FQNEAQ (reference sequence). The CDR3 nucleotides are TGTGCCAGCAGCCAACTAGCGGCATTCTCCTACGAGCAGTACTTC. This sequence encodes CASSQLAAFSYEQYF.